This T cell receptor (beta chain) comes out of a study of beta chain features in type 1 diabetes. Findings of the study overall: Patients' naive, central memory and Treg TCRB repertoires seemed closer to one another than those of healthy donors. PCR might pick shorter templates more often, in the same way for patients and controls. Significant though moderate, a shortening of TCRB CDR3s appeared in all four CD4+ subsets of Type 1 diabetes patients. The analysis here could not establish whether HLA type shapes TCRB rearrangement.

Sorting that relied on CD45RO/CCR7/CD25/CD127/CD95/CD27 yielded CD4+ naive, central memory, regulatory and stem cell-like memory cells. Remarks on this clone: Its target is unknown.

Reverse transcribing all isolated RNA meant expressed TCRB transcripts were sequenced. The assay was immunoSEQ multiplex PCR, and TCRdb's table has in-frame clones only and misses some. The sample consists of hundreds of thousands of clones, approximately 10% of them appearing once. CDR3 length: 14 residues. V dropped 1 base and J dropped 0 bases, with 7 bases sitting between them. Per the germline V gene, CDR1 is MNHEY and CDR2 is SMNVEV (reference sequence). The sequence was obtained from a man aged 25 to 40 with type 1 diabetes. The chain has TRBV27 and TRBJ2-7; the D is unclear. Source material: central memory CD4+ T cells from blood. CDR3 residues: CASSLLGGSYEQYF. The CDR3, as DNA: TGTGCCAGCAGTTTATTGGGCGGCTCCTACGAGCAGTACTTC.